Listed here is a single T cell receptor beta chain. Its antigen remains undetermined. Per-base quality was not reported, and no clone a single base away is much larger than it. Ficoll-Paque density gradient centrifugation was used to isolate PBMCs. The source of the sample is a study of T-cell memory formation after mild COVID-19 (dated by TCRdb to the early 2020s). About the investigation overall: TCR sequence clusters from the two donors were largely donor specific. T-cell clones expanding and contracting after mild COVID-19 in a couple of donors were tracked by longitudinal TCRalpha and TCRbeta repertoire sequencing. Two young, previously healthy adult volunteers, one female and one male, were included in the cohort. The paper's findings and limits, for the study overall: Whether the second-wave clones peaking on day 37 were SARS-CoV-2 specific was not confirmed. Only a couple of mild cases were covered by the study, and larger cohorts that include severe cases with pre-infection samples were considered necessary. Contracting CD4+ clones appeared mostly in the CM and EM memory subsets, whereas CD8+ clones were enriched in EMRA. Some responding clones were detected in pre-infection memory, which suggested that pre-existing cross-reactive memory T cells had joined the SARS-CoV-2 response. Clones contracting from day 15 to 85 had balanced CD4/CD8 phenotypes, while a second wave expanding from day 15 to 37 was biased towards CD4+.

V loses 1 base of germline sequence and J loses 7 bases, and the interval between the two ends is 17 bases. From the cysteine up to the phenylalanine, the CDR3 has a length of 15 residues. Just the 45-base CDR3 DNA is kept, in frame starting at base 1. The germline V gene gives CDR1 as KGHSH and CDR2 as LQKENI. Sequencing was performed on an Illumina NovaSeq 6000. TCRalpha and TCRbeta cDNA libraries were constructed by 5'RACE with constant-segment primers, with sample barcodes and unique molecular identifiers being introduced. Trizol reagent was used to extract RNA from every sample. Libraries were amplified in two PCR steps, with a second sample barcode and Illumina TruSeq adapters added in the second step. Sequencing of the libraries was done on an Illumina NovaSeq, producing 2 x 150 bp paired-end reads. Processing in the source paper ran as follows. With migec v1.2.7, reads were demultiplexed and then collapsed into UMI-guided consensus sequences. Using mixcr v2.1.11, the UMI consensuses were aligned to TRA and TRB V and J templates and assembled into clonotypes. Clonotypes were classified as expanded or contracted when called significant by both edgeR and NoisET, with noise models trained on biological replicates. For edgeR calls, the thresholds were a false discovery rate-adjusted p below 0.01 and a log2 fold-change of 1. As an exploratory analysis of dynamics, max-normalized trajectories of the 1000 most abundant clonotypes were examined by PCA with hierarchical clustering. Separately sequenced CD4+ and CD8+ repertoires were used to assign a CD4 or CD8 phenotype to each responding clone. TCRdb itself trimmed the public reads at Q25 with fastp, ran MiXCR and retained productive beta chains. Entries that share a CDR3 protein sequence are merged under the most common genes and DNA. TCRdb's processing, not the study's, gives the V and J calls here. The sample yields fewer than 650,000 distinct CDR3 sequences; 15% to 20% were counted once. Of the sample, just over 8% is held by the ten largest clones.

This sequence was found in an adult woman who had mild COVID-19 (a few samples of this study predate the infection). The sample titles of this study are shuffled in the database, so cell type and time point are left out; the donor was told from shared clones. The V and J segments used are TRBV18 and TRBJ2-7; the D gene cannot be named for sure. The sequencing sample was made of PBMCs or a T cell subset sorted from them (not recorded which). The CDR3 amino acid sequence is: CASSPLAPPAWEQYF. The DNA sequence reads TGTGCCAGCTCACCACTGGCACCACCGGCTTGGGAGCAGTACTTC.